The source of this T cell receptor beta chain is a study of T cells in Graves' hyperthyroidism and ophthalmopathy. Study results and limitations: Peripheral blood also featured most of the thyroid clonotypes expanded above 0.001. The authors' 13 V-J model separated ophthalmopathy from stable hyperthyroidism.

This CDR3 is built from 14 residues. Germline V gives CDR1 DFQATT, CDR2 SNEGSKA (reference sequence). Trimming left V 0 bases short and J 7 bases short, with 13 bases between. Researchers amplified the TCR beta CDR3 regions from RNA transcripts. During a first-round RT-PCR of the TCR CDR3, the HTBI primer set was used. TCRdb re-called the multiplex PCR reads through MiXCR, storing one row per CDR3 protein. The top ten clones hold under 20% of a sample with approximately 530,000 distinct CDR3 sequences, 16% of them seen once. As regards this clonotype: What it binds is unknown.

V gene TRBV20-1 combines with J gene TRBJ2-1; TRBD2 is a possible D gene (7 bases). This TCR was recovered from a woman in her late teens or twenties with Graves' hyperthyroidism. Sequencing was performed on blood. The CDR3 is CSARDGRGGNEQFF. The CDR3 coding sequence is TGCAGTGCTAGAGATGGTAGGGGGGGTAATGAGCAGTTCTTC.